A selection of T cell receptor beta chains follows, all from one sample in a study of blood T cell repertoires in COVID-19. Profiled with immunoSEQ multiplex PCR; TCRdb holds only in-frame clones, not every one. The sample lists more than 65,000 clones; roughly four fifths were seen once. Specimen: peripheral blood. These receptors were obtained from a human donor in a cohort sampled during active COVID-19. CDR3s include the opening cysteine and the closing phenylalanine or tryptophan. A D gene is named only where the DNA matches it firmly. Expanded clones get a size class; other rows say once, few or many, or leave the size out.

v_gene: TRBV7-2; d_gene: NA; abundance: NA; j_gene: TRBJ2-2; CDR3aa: CASSLRGLSGELFF; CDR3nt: TGTGCCAGCAGCTTGCGCGGACTATCCGGGGAGCTGTTTTTT
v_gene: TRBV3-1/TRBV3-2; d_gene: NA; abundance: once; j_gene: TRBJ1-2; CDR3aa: CASSQDRQAYGYTF; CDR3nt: TGTGCCAGCAGCCAAGACAGGCAGGCCTATGGCTACACCTTC
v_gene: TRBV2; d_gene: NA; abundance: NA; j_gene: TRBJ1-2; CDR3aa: CASKDIHGYTF; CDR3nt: TGTGCCAGCAAGGACATCCATGGCTACACCTTC
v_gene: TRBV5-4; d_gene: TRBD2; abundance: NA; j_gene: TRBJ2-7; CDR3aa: CASSLAGTSGGANHYF; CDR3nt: TGTGCCAGCAGCTTGGCTGGGACTAGCGGGGGGGCCAATCATTACTTC
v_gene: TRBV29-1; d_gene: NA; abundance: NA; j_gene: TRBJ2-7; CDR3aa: CSVGHGVGEQYF; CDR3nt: TGCAGCGTGGGACACGGAGTAGGAGAGCAGTACTTC
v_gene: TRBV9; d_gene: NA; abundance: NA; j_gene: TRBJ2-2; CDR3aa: CASSVYSGGELFF; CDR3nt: TGTGCCAGCAGCGTATATTCCGGGGGGGAGCTGTTTTTT
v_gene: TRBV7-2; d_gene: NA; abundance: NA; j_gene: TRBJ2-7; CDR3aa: CASSRYGSSYEQYF; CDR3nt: TGTGCCAGCAGCCGGTACGGGAGCTCCTACGAGCAGTACTTC
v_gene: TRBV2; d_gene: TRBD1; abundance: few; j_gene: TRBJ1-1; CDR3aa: CAREPGQGSRTEAFF; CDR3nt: TGTGCCAGAGAACCGGGACAGGGTTCTCGGACTGAAGCTTTCTTT
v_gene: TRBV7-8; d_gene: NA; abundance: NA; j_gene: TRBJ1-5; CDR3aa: CASSELRLGGNQPQHF; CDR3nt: TGTGCCAGCAGCGAACTCCGCCTGGGGGGTAATCAGCCCCAGCATTTT
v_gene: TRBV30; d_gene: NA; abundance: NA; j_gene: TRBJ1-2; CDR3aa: CAWSVGGGGYTF; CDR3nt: TGTGCCTGGAGTGTCGGGGGGGGTGGCTACACCTTC
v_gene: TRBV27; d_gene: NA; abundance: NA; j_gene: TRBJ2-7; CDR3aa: CASSLASSYEQYF; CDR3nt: TGTGCCAGCAGTTTGGCTAGCTCCTACGAGCAGTACTTC
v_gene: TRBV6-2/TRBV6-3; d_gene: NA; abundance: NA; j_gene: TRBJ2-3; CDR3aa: CASSDPRGIDTQYF; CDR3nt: TGTGCCAGCAGTGACCCTCGGGGAATAGATACGCAGTATTTT
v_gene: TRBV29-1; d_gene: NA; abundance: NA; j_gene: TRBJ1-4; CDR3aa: CSVASGGILFF; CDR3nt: TGCAGCGTTGCCTCAGGAGGGATCCTGTTTTTT
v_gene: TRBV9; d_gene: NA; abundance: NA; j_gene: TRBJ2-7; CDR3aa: CASSVGPSSYEQYF; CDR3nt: TGTGCCAGCAGCGTGGGGCCCAGCTCCTACGAGCAGTACTTC
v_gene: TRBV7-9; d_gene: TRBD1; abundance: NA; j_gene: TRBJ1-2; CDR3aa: CASSERTGNYGYTF; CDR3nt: TGTGCCAGCAGCGAACGGACAGGGAACTATGGCTACACCTTC
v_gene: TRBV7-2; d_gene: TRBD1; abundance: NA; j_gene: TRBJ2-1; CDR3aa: CASSLKGGSSYNEQFF; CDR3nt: TGTGCCAGCAGCTTAAAAGGGGGCAGCTCCTACAATGAGCAGTTCTTC
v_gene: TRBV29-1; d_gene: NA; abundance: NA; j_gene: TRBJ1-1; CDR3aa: CSVVGGSNTEAFF; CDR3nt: TGCAGCGTTGTAGGGGGATCGAACACTGAAGCTTTCTTT
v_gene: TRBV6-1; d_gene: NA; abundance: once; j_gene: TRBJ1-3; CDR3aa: CASSELRFSGNTIYF; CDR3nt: TGTGCCAGCAGTGAATTGAGGTTCTCTGGAAACACCATATATTTT
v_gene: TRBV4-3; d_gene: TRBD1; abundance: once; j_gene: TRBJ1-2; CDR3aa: CASSQEGRGLGYTF; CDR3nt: TGCGCCAGCAGCCAAGAGGGCAGGGGGCTTGGCTACACCTTC
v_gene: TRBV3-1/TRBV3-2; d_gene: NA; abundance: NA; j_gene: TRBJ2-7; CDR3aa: CASSPPGGTEQYF; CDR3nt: TGTGCCAGCAGCCCCCCCGGAGGGACCGAGCAGTACTTC
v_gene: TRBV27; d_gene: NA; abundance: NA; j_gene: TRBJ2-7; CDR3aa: CASRPGGSPYEQYF; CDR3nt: TGTGCCAGCCGACCCGGGGGATCCCCCTACGAGCAGTACTTC
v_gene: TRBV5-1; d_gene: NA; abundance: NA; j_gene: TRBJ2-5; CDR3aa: CASSLEGNGQETQYF; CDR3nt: TGCGCCAGCAGCTTGGAGGGGAATGGACAAGAGACCCAGTACTTC
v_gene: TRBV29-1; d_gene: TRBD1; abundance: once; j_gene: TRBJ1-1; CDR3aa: CSVWAGGFNTEAFF; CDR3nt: TGCAGCGTTTGGGCAGGGGGTTTTAACACTGAAGCTTTCTTT
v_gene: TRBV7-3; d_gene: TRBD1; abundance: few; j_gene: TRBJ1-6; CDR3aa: CASSSGQGQNSPLHF; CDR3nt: TGTGCCAGCAGCTCCGGACAGGGCCAGAATTCACCCCTCCACTTT